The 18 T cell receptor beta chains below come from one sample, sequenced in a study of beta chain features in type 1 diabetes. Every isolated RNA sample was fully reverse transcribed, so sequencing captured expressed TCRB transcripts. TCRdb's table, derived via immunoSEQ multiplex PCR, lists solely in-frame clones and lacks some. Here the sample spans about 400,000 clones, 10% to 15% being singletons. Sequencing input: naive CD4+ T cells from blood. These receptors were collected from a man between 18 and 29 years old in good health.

For the CDR3, the DNA is TGTGCCAGCAGCTCCCATGGTACCGGGACAGGGCATTCACCCCTCCACTTT. This sequence encodes CASSSHGTGTGHSPLHF. This sequence joins TRBV7-3 and TRBJ1-6, with 9 bases that match TRBD1. CDR3 length equals 17 residues. After removal of 4 bases from V and 8 bases from J, the junction contained 12 bases not matched to a gene. In germline, CDR1 is SGHTA, CDR2 FQGTGA.

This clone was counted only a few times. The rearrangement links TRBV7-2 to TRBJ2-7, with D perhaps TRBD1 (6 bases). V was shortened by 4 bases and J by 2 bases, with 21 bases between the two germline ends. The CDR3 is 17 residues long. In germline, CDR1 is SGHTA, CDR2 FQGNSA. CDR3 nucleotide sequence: TGTGCCAGCAGCTCCGGAGCTACAGGGTTGGTCCCCTACGAGCAGTACTTC. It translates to CASSSGATGLVPYEQYF.

The CDR3 reads CASGGTVITGELFF. The CDR3 DNA follows: TGTGCCAGCGGCGGGACAGTGATAACCGGGGAGCTGTTTTTT. This chain joins TRBV9 and TRBJ2-2; tentatively, D is TRBD1 (7 bases). CDR3 size: 14 residues. The V and J ends lost 7 bases and 5 bases respectively, with 15 bases between them. Germline CDR1 reads SGDLS; CDR2 reads YYNGEE.

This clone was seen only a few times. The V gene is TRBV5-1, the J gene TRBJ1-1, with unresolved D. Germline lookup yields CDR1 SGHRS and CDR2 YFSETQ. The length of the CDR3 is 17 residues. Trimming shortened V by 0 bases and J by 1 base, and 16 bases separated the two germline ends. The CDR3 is CASSLGVGSVKNTEAFF. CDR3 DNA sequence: TGCGCCAGCAGCTTGGGGGTCGGCAGCGTTAAGAACACTGAAGCTTTCTTT.

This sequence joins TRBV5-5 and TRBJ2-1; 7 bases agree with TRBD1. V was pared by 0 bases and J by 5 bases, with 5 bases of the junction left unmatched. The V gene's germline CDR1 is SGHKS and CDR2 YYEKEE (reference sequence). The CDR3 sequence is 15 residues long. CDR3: CASSLEPGGHNEQFF. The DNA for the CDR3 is TGTGCCAGCAGCTTGGAGCCAGGGGGACACAATGAGCAGTTCTTC.

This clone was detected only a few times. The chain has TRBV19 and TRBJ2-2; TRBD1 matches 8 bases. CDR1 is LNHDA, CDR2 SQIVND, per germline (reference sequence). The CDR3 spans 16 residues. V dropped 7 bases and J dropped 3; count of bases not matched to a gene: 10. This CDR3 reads CASTFSGTGYTGELFF. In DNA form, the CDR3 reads TGTGCCAGTACCTTTTCCGGGACAGGTTACACCGGGGAGCTGTTTTTT.

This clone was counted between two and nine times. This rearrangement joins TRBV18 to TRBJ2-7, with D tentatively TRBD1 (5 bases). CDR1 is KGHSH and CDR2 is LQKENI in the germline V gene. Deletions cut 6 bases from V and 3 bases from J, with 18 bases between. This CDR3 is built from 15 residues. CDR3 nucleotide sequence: TGTGCCAGCTCCCTTGGGGCTACGGGCCTCTACGAGCAGTACTTC. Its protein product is CASSLGATGLYEQYF.

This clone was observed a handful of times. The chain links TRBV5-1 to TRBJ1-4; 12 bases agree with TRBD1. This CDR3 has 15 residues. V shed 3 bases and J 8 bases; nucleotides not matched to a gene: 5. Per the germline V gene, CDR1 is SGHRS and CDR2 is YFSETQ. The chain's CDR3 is CASSSSGTGGEKLFF. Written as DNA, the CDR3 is TGCGCCAGCAGCTCGTCCGGGACAGGGGGCGAAAAACTGTTTTTT.

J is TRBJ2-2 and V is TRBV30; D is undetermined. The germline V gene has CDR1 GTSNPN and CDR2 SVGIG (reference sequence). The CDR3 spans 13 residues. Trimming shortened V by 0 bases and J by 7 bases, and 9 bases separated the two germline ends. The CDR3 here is CAWSVSRVGELFF. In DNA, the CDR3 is TGTGCCTGGAGTGTTAGTCGGGTCGGGGAGCTGTTTTTT.

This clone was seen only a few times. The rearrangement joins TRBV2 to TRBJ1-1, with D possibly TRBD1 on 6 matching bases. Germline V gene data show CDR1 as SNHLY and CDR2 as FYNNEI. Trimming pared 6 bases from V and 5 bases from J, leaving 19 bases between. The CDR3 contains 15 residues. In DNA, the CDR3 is TGTGCCAGCAGGGACCCCAGGGGCCTCCGTACTGAAGCTTTCTTT. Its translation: CASRDPRGLRTEAFF.

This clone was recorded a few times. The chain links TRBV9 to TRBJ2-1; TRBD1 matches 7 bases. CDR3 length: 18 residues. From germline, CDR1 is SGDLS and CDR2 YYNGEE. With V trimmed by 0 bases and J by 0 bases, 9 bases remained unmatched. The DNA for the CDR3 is TGTGCCAGCAGCGTAGCTACCCAGACAGGGTTCTCCTACAATGAGCAGTTCTTC. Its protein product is CASSVATQTGFSYNEQFF.

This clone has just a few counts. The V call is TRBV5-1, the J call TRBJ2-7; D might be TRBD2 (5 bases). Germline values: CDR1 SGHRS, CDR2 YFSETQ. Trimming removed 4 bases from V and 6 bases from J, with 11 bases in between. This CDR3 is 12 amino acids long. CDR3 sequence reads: CASSPGEGEQYF. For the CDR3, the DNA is TGCGCCAGCAGCCCCGGGGAAGGCGAGCAGTACTTC.

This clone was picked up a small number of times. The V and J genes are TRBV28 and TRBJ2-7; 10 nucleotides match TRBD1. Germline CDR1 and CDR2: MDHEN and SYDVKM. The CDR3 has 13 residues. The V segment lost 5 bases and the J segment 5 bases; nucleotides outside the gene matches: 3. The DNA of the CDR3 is TGTGCCAGCAGTCTAGGACAGGGGGACGAGCAGTACTTC. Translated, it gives CASSLGQGDEQYF. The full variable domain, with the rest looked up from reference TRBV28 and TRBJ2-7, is DVKVTQSSRYLVKRTGEKVFLECVQDMDHENMFWYRQDPGLGLRLIYFSYDVKMKEKGDIPEGYSVSREKKERFSLILESASTNQTSMYLCASSLGQGDEQYFGPGTRLTVT.

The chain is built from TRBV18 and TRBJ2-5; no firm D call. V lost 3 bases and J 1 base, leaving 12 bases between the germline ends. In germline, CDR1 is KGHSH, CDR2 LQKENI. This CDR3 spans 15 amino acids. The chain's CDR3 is CASSPPGLLQETQYF. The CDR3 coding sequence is TGTGCCAGCTCACCCCCAGGCTTGCTCCAAGAGACCCAGTACTTC.

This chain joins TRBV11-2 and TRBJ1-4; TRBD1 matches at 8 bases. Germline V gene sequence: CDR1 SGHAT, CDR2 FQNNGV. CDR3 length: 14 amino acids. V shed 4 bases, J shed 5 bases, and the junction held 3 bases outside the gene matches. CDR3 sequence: CASSYGQGNEKLFF. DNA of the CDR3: TGTGCCAGCAGCTATGGACAGGGCAATGAAAAACTGTTTTTT.

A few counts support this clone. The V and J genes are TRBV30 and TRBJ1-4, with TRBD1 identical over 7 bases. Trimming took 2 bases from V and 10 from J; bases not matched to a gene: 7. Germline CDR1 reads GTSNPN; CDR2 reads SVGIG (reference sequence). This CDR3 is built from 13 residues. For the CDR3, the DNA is TGTGCCTGGAGTTTACGACAGGGTGGAAAACTGTTTTTT. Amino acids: CAWSLRQGGKLFF.

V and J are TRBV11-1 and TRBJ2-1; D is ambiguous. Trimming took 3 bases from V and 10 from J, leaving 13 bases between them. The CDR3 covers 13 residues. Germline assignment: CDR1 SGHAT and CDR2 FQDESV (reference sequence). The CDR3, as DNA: TGTGCCAGCAGCTTTGTTGACGGAGCGGAGCAGTTCTTC. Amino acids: CASSFVDGAEQFF.

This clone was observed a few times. The CDR3 spells CASSPTGTRNNEQFF. DNA of the CDR3: TGTGCCAGCAGCCCAACCGGGACTAGAAACAATGAGCAGTTCTTC. V is TRBV5-4 and J is TRBJ2-1; 8 bases align to TRBD2. Germline V gene sequence: CDR1 SGHNT, CDR2 YYREEE (reference sequence). The V gene end was trimmed by 4 bases and the J gene end by 5 bases; junction bases not matched to a gene: 8. The CDR3 loop spans 15 amino acids.